In its sample, the clone carrying this T cell receptor beta chain was seen a few times. The antigen remains unidentified. TCRdb analysed the RACE reads with MiXCR anew, one entry per CDR3 protein. The profile covers roughly 380,000 distinct CDR3 sequences, with approximately 5% appearing a single time and 2% to 2.5% taken by the ten largest. V dropped 7 bases and J dropped 4 bases, with 15 bases sitting between them. Germline CDR1 reads SGHTA; CDR2 reads FQGNSA. The CDR3 length is 14 residues. The data are from a study of human T cells and chemical hapten exposure. Study overall: Reading of the patch tests, which applied 0.01% DPC to the upper back, occurred at 6 days. Study-wide findings and caveats: Versus controls, expanded TCRs had significantly more large CDR3 similarity clusters.

Time point in this sample: patch test 1, 2 weeks after DPC sensitization. The treatment denotes: therapeutic diphenylcyclopropenone sensitization with weekly scalp DPC. Each donor was an alopecia patient between 18 and 70 years of age who qualified for DPC. Total RNA was isolated from whole blood that had not been fractionated. The starting material was whole blood, obtained in connection with sensitization to the hapten diphenylcyclopropenone (DPC). This TCR came from a woman aged 45 to 65 with alopecia areata. Some clones in this sample may be carry-over from other donors' samples. The chain is built from TRBV7-2 and TRBJ2-3; tentative D call: TRBD1 (6 bases). The CDR3 nucleotides read TGTGCCAGCATCATCAGGGGTGGCGCAGATACGCAGTATTTT. Translated, it gives CASIIRGGADTQYF. Variable domain in full (rest from reference TRBV7-2 and TRBJ2-3): GAGVSQSPSNKVTEKGKDVELRCDPISGHTALYWYRQSLGQGLEFLIYFQGNSAPDKSGLPSDRFSAERTGGSVSTLTIQRTQQEDSAVYLCASIIRGGADTQYFGPGTRLTVL.